Following are 14 T cell receptor beta chains from one sample sequenced in a study of T cells in Graves' hyperthyroidism and ophthalmopathy (dated by TCRdb to about 2019). Receptors were amplified or captured by multiplex PCR. Sequencing was carried out with an Illumina HiSeq 2000. TCR beta CDR3 regions were amplified from RNA transcripts. For the first round of RT-PCR on the TCR CDR3, the HTBI primer set was used together with the Qiagen OneStep RT-PCR kit. In-frame beta chains were kept once TCRdb had trimmed the public reads at Q25 with fastp and called clones with MiXCR. One record per CDR3 amino acid sequence lists the most common genes and DNA. The table for this sample lists roughly 350,000 distinct CDR3 sequences; roughly an eighth of them were counted only once. The ten largest clones capture around 32% of the sample. Sample: blood. The receptors originated from a woman aged 40 to 50 with Graves' ophthalmopathy.

CDR3: CASSYNFNEQYF. The CDR3 coding sequence is TGTGCCAGCAGCTACAACTTTAACGAGCAGTACTTC. The gene calls are TRBV4-2 and TRBJ2-7; D call uncertain. V lost 5 bases and J 5 bases, leaving 10 bases between the germline ends. This CDR3 comprises 12 residues. Germline V gives CDR1 LGHNA, CDR2 YNFKEQ.

The chain links TRBV5-1 to TRBJ1-5; 9 bases agree with TRBD1. Looked up from germline, CDR1 is SGHRS and CDR2 is YFSETQ. After removal of 7 bases from V and 2 bases from J, the junction contained 7 bases not matched to a gene. The CDR3 is 15 residues long. DNA of the CDR3: TGCGCCAGCGCAGAGGGACAGGGCGGCAATCAGCCCCAGCATTTT. This sequence encodes CASAEGQGGNQPQHF.

V usage is TRBV4-2 and J usage is TRBJ2-3; 10 bases are a match to TRBD2. Germline trimming cut 1 base from V and 5 bases from J; bases unmatched to any gene: 6. The CDR3 runs to 16 residues. Germline V gene lookup returns CDR1 LGHNA and CDR2 YNFKEQ. The CDR3 sequence: CASSQVQREGRDTQYF. The CDR3 DNA follows: TGTGCCAGCAGCCAAGTCCAGCGGGAGGGCCGAGATACGCAGTATTTT.

This clonotype was detected only a few times. The rearrangement uses TRBV19 and TRBJ2-1; D call uncertain. CDR3 length equals 15 residues. Germline CDR1 is LNHDA and CDR2 is SQIVND (reference sequence). The germline V and J ends were trimmed by 7 bases and 4 bases, with 17 bases remaining between them. CDR3 sequence: CASKPEPSQYNEQFF. CDR3 sequence (DNA): TGTGCCAGTAAGCCAGAGCCCTCCCAATACAATGAGCAGTTCTTC.

This clonotype has ten or more counts. The chain joins TRBV7-8 to TRBJ1-1; unclear D gene. V was trimmed by 0 bases and J by 7 bases, leaving 9 bases between them. Germline V gene sequence: CDR1 SGHVS, CDR2 FQNEAQ. The CDR3 consists of 13 residues. Written as DNA, the CDR3 is TGTGCCAGCAGCTTAGCGATGGGCATTGAAGCTTTCTTT. It specifies CASSLAMGIEAFF.

This clonotype was detected many times. V and J are TRBV30 and TRBJ1-6; D uncertain. The germline gives CDR1 GTSNPN, CDR2 SVGIG (reference sequence). V lost 4 bases to trimming and J lost 9 bases, with 16 bases between them. The CDR3 spans 14 residues. As DNA, the CDR3 is TGTGCCTGGACCGGTGACATTTTTAGTTCACCCCTCCACTTT. Protein sequence: CAWTGDIFSSPLHF.

This clonotype was detected a few times. The chain uses TRBV19 and TRBJ2-3; D is ambiguous. The germline V and J ends were trimmed by 8 bases and 3 bases, with 15 bases remaining between them. Germline V gene sequence: CDR1 LNHDA, CDR2 SQIVND (reference sequence). This CDR3 spans 14 amino acids. CDR3 sequence: CASRRKGLTDTQYF. The DNA of the CDR3 is TGTGCCAGTCGACGGAAAGGGTTGACAGATACGCAGTATTTT.

A remark on this clonotype: A much larger clonotype is one base distant, so this may be a read error. This chain links TRBV25-1 with TRBJ2-5, with D perhaps TRBD2 (5 bases). Germline V gene sequence: CDR1 MGHDK, CDR2 SYGVNS. CDR3 length equals 14 residues. This chain's CDR3 is CANSDQVREKTQYF. Here the CDR3 DNA reads TGTGCCAACAGTGATCAGGTTCGGGAAAAGACCCAGTACTTC. Full variable domain (rest looked up from reference TRBV25-1 and TRBJ2-5): EADIYQTPRYLVIGTGKKITLECSQTMGHDKMYWYQQDPGMELHLIHYSYGVNSTEKGDLSSESTVSRIRTEHFPLTLESARPSHTSQYLCANSDQVREKTQYFGPGTRLLVL.

In its sample, this clonotype was seen many times. The rearrangement links TRBV20-1 to TRBJ2-7, with 15 bases lining up with TRBD2. Per germline, CDR1 DFQATT and CDR2 SNEGSKA (reference sequence). The CDR3 runs to 12 residues. Trimming took 7 bases from V and 9 from J; bases not matched to a gene: 4. The CDR3 DNA reads as TGCAGTGGGACTAGCGGGAGGGAGGGGCAGTACTTC. The encoded protein is CSGTSGREGQYF.

This clonotype appeared a few times. The chain recombines TRBV30 with TRBJ2-1, with 9 bases identical to TRBD2. The CDR3 sequence is 15 residues long. Looked up from germline, CDR1 is GTSNPN and CDR2 is SVGIG (reference sequence). Trimming cost V 2 bases and J 7 bases; bases outside gene matches: 9. The DNA of the CDR3 is TGTGCCTGGAGTCCTAACAGCGGGAGGAAAAATGAGCAGTTCTTC. Translated, it gives CAWSPNSGRKNEQFF.

This clonotype was found many times. V gene TRBV7-8 combines with J gene TRBJ2-3; 10 bases match TRBD2. The junction had 8 bases not matched to a gene; V was cut back by 0 bases and J by 2 bases. Germline V gene data show CDR1 as SGHVS and CDR2 as FQNEAQ. The CDR3 runs 18 residues. CDR3 region: CASSLAGLAGDYTDTQYF. The CDR3, as DNA: TGTGCCAGCAGCTTAGCCGGGCTAGCGGGAGACTACACAGATACGCAGTATTTT.

This clonotype was observed a handful of times. A much larger clone lies a single base off, so this may be a read error. The genes are TRBV3-1 and TRBJ2-7; the match to TRBD2 covers 7 bases. The CDR3 has 13 amino acids. In germline, CDR1 is LGHDT, CDR2 YNNKEL (reference sequence). Unmatched junction bases numbered 6, after V lost 1 base and J lost 9 bases. CDR3 nucleotide sequence: TGTGCCAGCAGCCAAGCCGGGAGGAGCGGGCAGTACTTC. Its protein is CASSQAGRSGQYF.

This clonotype was seen more than once but under ten times. This chain connects TRBV10-3 to TRBJ2-1, with D perhaps TRBD1 (6 bases). The CDR3 has 11 amino acids. Trimming removed 3 bases from V and 10 bases from J, with 7 bases in between. The germline V gene has CDR1 ENHRY and CDR2 SYGVKD. CDR3 amino acids: CAISEDREQFF. CDR3 nucleotide sequence: TGTGCCATCAGTGAAGACAGGGAGCAGTTCTTC.

This clonotype was detected many times. This chain connects TRBV6-2 or TRBV6-3 to TRBJ1-1; D remains unclear. The CDR3 runs 15 residues. Per the germline V gene, CDR1 is MNHEY and CDR2 is SVGEGT. The V and J ends lost 2 bases and 1 base respectively, with 11 bases between them. CDR3 nucleotides: TGTGCCAGCAGTTACATGGGTACGGCGAACACTGAAGCTTTCTTT. It specifies CASSYMGTANTEAFF.